Listed below are T cell receptor beta chains from one sample, sequenced in a study of response to subunit inactivated influenza vaccine. Each CDR3 protein gets one entry after TCRdb re-called the RT-PCR reads with MiXCR. The data show approximately 500,000 distinct CDR3 sequences, 12% to 15% seen once. The sequencing here drew on PBMCs from blood, taken roughly 12 days after vaccination. The receptors were sampled from a man aged 50-59 years who received an inactivated influenza vaccine. CDR3s include the opening cysteine and the closing phenylalanine or tryptophan. Clone size is not always given. Where it is, it says once, few, many or a class for expanded clones.

- TRBV5-5 CASSLYPADEQYF
few TRBV7-9 CASSLAGLAGAYEQYF
- TRBV20-1 CSARPAGLSYNEQFF
few TRBV20-1 CSARSLAGIYEQYF
- TRBV27 CASSLIGESYEQYF
- TRBV5-5 CASRLAGGTQYF
few TRBV7-8 CASSSGQGAPSYEQYF
many TRBV29-1 CSVEDRFGDSGNTIYF
- TRBV14 CASSQGPPISYNEQFF
- TRBV3-1 CASSQGVGGSGELFF
many TRBV7-9 CASSRTGVLLGEQFF
- TRBV28 CASSLYRRNTEAFF
- TRBV18 CASSPQHYNEQFF
few TRBV7-8 CASARGGGGTEAFF
- TRBV5-1 CASSWGRGRGYGDSYNEQFF
- TRBV9 CASSVGGGQGETQYF
many TRBV12-3/TRBV12-4 CASSLWGNIQYF
few TRBV29-1 CSAAGASGPSDTQYF
- TRBV5-1 CASSPGQDNSPLHF
- TRBV9 CASSVEDSNQPQHF
once TRBV4-1 CASSQAPGGDTQYF
many TRBV25-1 CASSEYVWGTGELFF
few TRBV4-1 CASSQDRTGGETQYF
- TRBV5-1 CASSVTGTSTDTQYF
- TRBV12-3/TRBV12-4 CASRLTSSADTQYF
few TRBV27 CASGPGTGWYEQYF
many TRBV6-5 CASSYSVQGGNEQFF
- TRBV4-2 CASSQATGDGGYTF
- TRBV6-5 CASSSQGALQPQHF
many TRBV4-3 CASSQVLGTGDRTQYF
many TRBV5-1 CASSLDSGNQPQHF
- TRBV6-2/TRBV6-3 CASSWGVGVVETQYF
- TRBV6-1 CASSRTSGTGERETQYF
few TRBV20-1 CSARSGTGGNEQFF
- TRBV7-2 CASSSTIGLYQPQHF
- TRBV30 CAWRPRTNSGATQYF
few TRBV30 CAWSVRTSGRGSPVNEQFF
- TRBV12-3/TRBV12-4 CASSLAPGQGTYEQYF
- TRBV4-3 CASSQEPPSGGSDTQYF
few TRBV7-2 CASSTGLSPWAQYF
- TRBV6-2/TRBV6-3 CASSYFGGFDEQFF
- TRBV12-3/TRBV12-4 CASSVAGGPEAFF
few TRBV13 CASSSRAQLPFYEQYF
- TRBV7-8 CASSLKVAGVKDEQFF
- TRBV5-1 CASSSASGIQETQYF
many TRBV4-2 CASSLLAGTSGGTNTGELFF
few TRBV28 CASRDRGQKFETQYF
- TRBV4-1 CASSQEATGRHQPQHF
- TRBV5-1 CASSSGLAGISTDTQYF
few TRBV29-1 CSVDGWGRGRDTEAFF
few TRBV15 CATTRDRGPYEQYF
- TRBV12-3/TRBV12-4 CASSPTGGAQFF
few TRBV7-3 CASSPRTSGTRGEQFF
few TRBV12-3/TRBV12-4 CASSLIGNTIYF
many TRBV5-6 CASSSAGLEQYF